Presented here are 27 T cell receptor beta chains from one specimen sequenced in a study of graft-versus-host responses after intestinal transplantation. The data were produced by immunoSEQ multiplex PCR, yet TCRdb's version contains in-frame clones alone and is incomplete. The sample consists of 90,000 to 130,000 clones, roughly 95% of them appearing once. The antigens for these receptors are not known. This sample comprised unstimulated CD8+ T cells sorted from spleen or lymph node cells, obtained before intestinal transplant. These receptors all come from a human donor who received an intestinal transplant.

This clone has just one count. The rearrangement joins TRBV2 to TRBJ1-2; possible D gene TRBD1, 5 bases. This CDR3 contains 17 residues. Trimming removed 4 bases from V and 7 bases from J, with 25 bases in between. CDR1 is SNHLY and CDR2 is FYNNEI in the germline V gene. The CDR3 spells CASSVRDGILGRGGYTF. In DNA form, the CDR3 reads TGTGCCAGCAGTGTCCGGGACGGGATCCTAGGAAGGGGTGGCTACACCTTC.

With regard to this clone: A read error is possible here, since a much larger clone lies one base away. The V gene is TRBV6-5, the J gene TRBJ2-7; D not resolved. The CDR3 extends over 11 amino acids. Germline V gene sequence: CDR1 MNHEY, CDR2 SVGAGI. V lost 1 base and J lost 3, with 1 base in between. This CDR3 is CASSYFYEQYF. In DNA, the CDR3 is TGTGCCAGCAGTTACTTCTACGAGCAGTACTTC.

This clone was picked up a small number of times. The chain couples TRBV7-8 to TRBJ1-5; D may be TRBD1 (5 bases). V was clipped by 1 base and J by 5 bases, with 21 bases between them. The length of the CDR3 is 18 residues. Germline V CDR1 and CDR2: SGHVS, FQNEAQ. The CDR3 is CASSLEGLNSGFYQPQHF. DNA of the CDR3: TGTGCCAGCAGCTTAGAGGGACTAAATTCAGGATTCTATCAGCCCCAGCATTTT.

V and J are TRBV19 and TRBJ2-7; D remains ambiguous. This CDR3 has 11 amino acids. The germline V gene has CDR1 LNHDA and CDR2 SQIVND (reference sequence). The germline V and J ends were trimmed by 8 bases and 3 bases, with 8 bases remaining between them. The CDR3 is CASGLIYEQYF. DNA of the CDR3: TGTGCCAGTGGATTGATCTACGAGCAGTACTTC.

This rearrangement joins TRBV18 to TRBJ1-2; TRBD1 might be the D (6 bases). CDR1 and CDR2 (germline): KGHSH, LQKENI. This CDR3 has 14 amino acids. The ends were cut back, 8 bases at V and 2 bases at J, with 15 bases in the middle. CDR3 coding DNA: TGTGCCAGCACCCGACAGGACCGAAACTATGGCTACACCTTC. Amino acids: CASTRQDRNYGYTF.

The chain has TRBV10-1 and TRBJ2-7, with 8 bases aligning to TRBD2. This CDR3 has 15 amino acids. Germline trimming cut 0 bases from V and 6 bases from J; bases unmatched to any gene: 7. Germline-derived CDR1 and CDR2 are WNHNN and SYGVQD (reference sequence). CDR3 sequence: CASSESSLAGGEQYF. The CDR3 DNA reads TGCGCCAGCAGTGAGTCGAGCCTAGCGGGCGGCGAGCAGTACTTC.

The genes are TRBV19 and TRBJ2-2; 9 bases align to TRBD1. Germline lookup yields CDR1 LNHDA and CDR2 SQIVND (reference sequence). The CDR3 is 19 residues long. V was clipped by 5 bases and J by 6 bases; unmatched bases: 19. The CDR3: CASSFLFPGQGPKAGELFF. Here the CDR3 DNA reads TGTGCCAGTAGTTTCCTCTTTCCGGGACAGGGACCCAAAGCCGGGGAGCTGTTTTTT.

This chain's CDR3 is CAWSVGLSDYGYTF. In nucleotides, the CDR3 is TGTGCCTGGAGTGTCGGTTTATCAGATTATGGCTACACCTTC. The V gene is TRBV30, the J gene TRBJ1-2; D gene uncertain. The germline V and J ends were trimmed by 0 bases and 5 bases, with 13 bases remaining between them. There are 14 residues in the CDR3. Looked up from germline, CDR1 is GTSNPN and CDR2 is SVGIG (reference sequence).

The chain links TRBV4-1 to TRBJ1-4; no reliable D call. Germline CDR1 is MGHRA and CDR2 is YSYEKL. The V end was cut by 2 bases, the J end by 8 bases, with 15 bases between. This CDR3 spans 15 amino acids. The CDR3 loop is CASSQLPGEYEKLFF. In nucleotides, the CDR3 is TGCGCCAGCAGCCAACTACCCGGGGAGTACGAAAAACTGTTTTTT.

This chain connects TRBV2 to TRBJ2-7; 11 bases are a match to TRBD1. Germline V lookup: CDR1 SNHLY, CDR2 FYNNEI. V trimming: 6 bases; J trimming: 0 bases; junction bases outside the gene matches: 4. This CDR3 is 15 amino acids long. The CDR3 DNA reads TGTGCCAGCAGGACCGGGACAGGGGGCTCCTACGAGCAGTACTTC. Its translation: CASRTGTGGSYEQYF.

The V call is TRBV27, the J call TRBJ2-7; the D gene is possibly TRBD2 (7 bases). The CDR3 spans 16 residues. Per the germline V gene, CDR1 is MNHEY and CDR2 is SMNVEV (reference sequence). Trimming pared 1 base from V and 5 bases from J, leaving 18 bases between. This CDR3 is CASSLLGGARDHEQYF. CDR3 DNA: TGTGCCAGCAGTTTATTGGGGGGGGCAAGGGACCACGAGCAGTACTTC.

The V and J genes are TRBV19 and TRBJ2-1; D unclear. The V and J ends lost 5 bases and 1 base respectively, with 12 bases between them. Germline V gene lookup returns CDR1 LNHDA and CDR2 SQIVND (reference sequence). This CDR3 comprises 15 residues. The CDR3: CASSARPDSYNEQFF. CDR3 sequence (DNA): TGTGCCAGTAGTGCAAGGCCCGATTCCTACAATGAGCAGTTCTTC.

The genes are TRBV4-1 and TRBJ1-1, with no clear D. V gave up 1 base and J gave up 0 bases, with 0 bases separating them. The CDR3 runs 12 residues. CDR1 MGHRA and CDR2 YSYEKL come from the germline V gene. The CDR3 loop reads CASSQVNTEAFF. DNA of the CDR3: TGCGCCAGCAGCCAAGTGAACACTGAAGCTTTCTTT.

This chain connects TRBV15 to TRBJ1-1; D ambiguous. Germline-derived CDR1 and CDR2 are LNHNV and YYDKDF (reference sequence). V lost 8 bases, J lost 0 bases, and 19 bases lay in between. CDR3 size: 16 residues. DNA of the CDR3: TGTGCCACCGAATCGTCGGACGGGCCGATGAACACTGAAGCTTTCTTT. Translation: CATESSDGPMNTEAFF. Looking up the rest from reference TRBV15 and TRBJ1-1 gives the full variable domain: DAMVIQNPRYQVTQFGKPVTLSCSQTLNHNVMYWYQQKSSQAPKLLFHYYDKDFNNEADTPDNFQSRRPNTSFCFLDIRSPGLGDTAMYLCATESSDGPMNTEAFFGQGTRLTVV.

The chain is built from TRBV19 and TRBJ2-1; the match to TRBD2 covers 8 bases. The germline V gene encodes CDR1 LNHDA and CDR2 SQIVND (reference sequence). The CDR3 runs 15 residues. Germline trimming cut 1 base from V and 6 bases from J; bases unmatched to any gene: 5. In nucleotides, the CDR3 is TGTGCCAGTAGTATAGGACTAGCGTCGTTCAATGAGCAGTTCTTC. This translates into CASSIGLASFNEQFF.

The CDR3 region has the DNA TGTGCCAGTAGTATTACACTAGCGGGTCTCAATGAGCAGTTCTTC. This codes for CASSITLAGLNEQFF. The V call is TRBV19, the J call TRBJ2-1; 9 bases line up with TRBD2. This CDR3 spans 15 amino acids. Germline V gene data show CDR1 as LNHDA and CDR2 as SQIVND (reference sequence). Losses at the gene ends were 3 bases for V and 6 bases for J; bases not matched to a gene: 6.

This chain links TRBV15 with TRBJ1-5, with D hard to call. The CDR3 is made up of 16 amino acids. The V gene lost 0 bases and the J gene lost 3 bases, with 12 bases spanning the gap. Germline V CDR1 and CDR2: LNHNV, YYDKDF (reference sequence). The CDR3 is CATSREATENNQPQHF. CDR3 DNA sequence: TGTGCCACCAGCAGAGAAGCCACTGAAAACAATCAGCCCCAGCATTTT.

CDR3 residues: CAWRAGTSAPDTQYF. The CDR3 DNA reads as TGTGCCTGGAGAGCGGGGACTAGCGCACCAGATACGCAGTATTTT. V gene TRBV30 combines with J gene TRBJ2-3; 10 positions match TRBD2. This CDR3 contains 15 residues. J gave up 4 bases and V 3 bases, and 7 bases lay outside the gene matches. Looked up from germline, CDR1 is GTSNPN and CDR2 is SVGIG (reference sequence).

This clone was detected only once. The genes are TRBV29-1 and TRBJ1-4; 9 bases are a match to TRBD1. CDR1 SQVTM and CDR2 ANQGSEA come from the germline V gene. The ends lost 4 bases at V and 8 bases at J; junction bases unmatched: 8. There are 14 residues in the CDR3. CDR3 region: CSVVSVGQGEKLFF. The DNA for the CDR3 is TGCAGCGTTGTCAGTGTGGGACAGGGAGAAAAACTGTTTTTT.

The chain joins TRBV14 to TRBJ2-3; D is unclear. This CDR3 has 11 amino acids. Germline V lookup: CDR1 SGHDN, CDR2 FVKESK. V gave up 4 bases and J gave up 3 bases, with 2 bases separating them. The CDR3 region is CASSLTDTQYF. The DNA of the CDR3 is TGTGCCAGCAGCCTAACAGATACGCAGTATTTT.

V gene TRBV7-2 combines with J gene TRBJ2-7, with D maybe TRBD2 (5 bases). Germline CDR1 and CDR2: SGHTA and FQGNSA. Between the trimmed V and J ends, which lost 1 base and 3 bases, there was a span of 16 bases. This CDR3 is built from 16 residues. The chain's CDR3 is CASSLDRTVARYEQYF. The CDR3 DNA is TGTGCCAGCAGCTTAGACCGGACTGTCGCCCGCTACGAGCAGTACTTC.

V usage is TRBV10-3 and J usage is TRBJ1-5; D not resolved. The germline V and J ends were trimmed by 0 bases and 6 bases, with 12 bases remaining between them. CDR3 size: 15 residues. Germline values: CDR1 ENHRY, CDR2 SYGVKD. This chain's CDR3 is CAISESRDGGQPQHF. CDR3 coding DNA: TGTGCCATCAGTGAGTCCCGGGATGGTGGTCAGCCCCAGCATTTT.

This chain uses TRBV27 with TRBJ2-7; TRBD1 agrees at 9 bases. The CDR3 has 13 amino acids. CDR1 is MNHEY, CDR2 SMNVEV, per germline (reference sequence). V gave up 3 bases and J gave up 7 bases; unmatched junction bases: 4. As DNA, the CDR3 is TGTGCCAGCAGTTTCCGACAGGGGGGAGAGCAGTACTTC. Amino acid sequence: CASSFRQGGEQYF.

The V and J genes are TRBV28 and TRBJ2-5; D is ambiguous. There are 14 residues in the CDR3. Looked up from germline, CDR1 is MDHEN and CDR2 is SYDVKM. Trimming shortened V by 2 bases and J by 0 bases, and 7 bases separated the two germline ends. The CDR3, as DNA: TGTGCCAGCAGTTTAGGGCCGGACCAAGAGACCCAGTACTTC. This sequence encodes CASSLGPDQETQYF.

This clone was seen more than once but under ten times. The sample contains more than one DNA sequence encoding this CDR3. The chain combines TRBV10-2 with TRBJ2-7; 7 bases are shared with TRBD2. V gave up 5 bases and J gave up 4 bases; unmatched junction bases: 5. This CDR3 comprises 13 residues. CDR1 is WSHSY, CDR2 SAAADI, per germline. CDR3 nucleotide sequence: TGCGCCAGCAGTCGGGACGGGGGGTACGAGCAGTACTTC. It codes for CASSRDGGYEQYF.

This rearrangement joins TRBV2 to TRBJ1-1; D gene ambiguous. V shed 3 bases and J shed 5 bases, with 13 bases lying between them. Germline V lookup: CDR1 SNHLY, CDR2 FYNNEI. This CDR3 has 14 residues. The DNA of the CDR3 is TGTGCCAGCAGTGACGATGAGGGTAGAACTGAAGCTTTCTTT. Protein sequence: CASSDDEGRTEAFF.

V usage is TRBV6-6 and J usage is TRBJ2-7; D ambiguous. Germline assignment: CDR1 MNHNY and CDR2 SVGAGI (reference sequence). This CDR3 comprises 13 residues. The ends were cut back, 3 bases at V and 3 bases at J, with 9 bases in the middle. The DNA of the CDR3 is TGTGCCAGCAGTTATGGGCCGGGCTACGAGCAGTACTTC. Encoded protein: CASSYGPGYEQYF.